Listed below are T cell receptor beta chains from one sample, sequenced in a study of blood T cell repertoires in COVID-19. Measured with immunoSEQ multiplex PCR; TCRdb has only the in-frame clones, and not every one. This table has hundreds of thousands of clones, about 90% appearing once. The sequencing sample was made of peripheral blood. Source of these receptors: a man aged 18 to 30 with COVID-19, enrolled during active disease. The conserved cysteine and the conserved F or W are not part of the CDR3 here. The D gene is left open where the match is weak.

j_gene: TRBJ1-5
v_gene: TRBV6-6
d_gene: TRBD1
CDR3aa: ASSRQGGQPQH

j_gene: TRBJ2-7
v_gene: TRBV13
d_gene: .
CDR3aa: ASSAGSYEQY

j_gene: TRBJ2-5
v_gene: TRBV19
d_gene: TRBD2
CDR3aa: ASSIVSGQETQY

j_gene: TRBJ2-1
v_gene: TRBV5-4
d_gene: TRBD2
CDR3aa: ASSLVASGDNEQF

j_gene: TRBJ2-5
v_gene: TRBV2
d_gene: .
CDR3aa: ASSTPGTQY

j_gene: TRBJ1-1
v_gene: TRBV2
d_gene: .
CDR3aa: ASSENRLNTEAF

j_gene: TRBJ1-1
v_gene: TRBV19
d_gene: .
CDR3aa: ASRWERGNTEAF

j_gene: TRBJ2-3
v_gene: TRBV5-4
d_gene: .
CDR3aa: ASSLDAGASTDTQY

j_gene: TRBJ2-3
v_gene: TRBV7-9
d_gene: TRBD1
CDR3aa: ASSHVGTGSDTQY

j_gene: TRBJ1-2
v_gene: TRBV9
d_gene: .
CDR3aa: ASSVDGGDGYT

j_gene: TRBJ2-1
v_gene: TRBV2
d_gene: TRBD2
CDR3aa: ASRGLANEQF

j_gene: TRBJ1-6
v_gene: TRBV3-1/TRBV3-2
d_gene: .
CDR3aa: ASSQDQGRDNSPLH

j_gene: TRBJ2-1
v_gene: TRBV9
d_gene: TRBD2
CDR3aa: ASSASGGLGEQF

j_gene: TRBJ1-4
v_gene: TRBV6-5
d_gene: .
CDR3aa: ASRSDLAEKLF

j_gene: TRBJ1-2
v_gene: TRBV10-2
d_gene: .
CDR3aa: ASSGLQLDGYT

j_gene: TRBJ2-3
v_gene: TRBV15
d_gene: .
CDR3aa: ATSRDRGDTQY

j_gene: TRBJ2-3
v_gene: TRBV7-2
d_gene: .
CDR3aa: ASGFYVNTDTQY

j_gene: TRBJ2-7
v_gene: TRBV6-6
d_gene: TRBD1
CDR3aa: ASSTGQGSYEQY

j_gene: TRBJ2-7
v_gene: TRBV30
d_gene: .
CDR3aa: AWRAEDLSYEQY

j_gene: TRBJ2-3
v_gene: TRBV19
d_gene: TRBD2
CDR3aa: ASSKLAGVPDTQY

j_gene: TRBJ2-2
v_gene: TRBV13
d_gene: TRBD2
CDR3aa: ASSLWRGGGTTGELF

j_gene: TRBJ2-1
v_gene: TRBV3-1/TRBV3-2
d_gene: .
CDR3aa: ASSQYTPEQF

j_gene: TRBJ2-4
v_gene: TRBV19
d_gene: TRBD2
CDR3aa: ASSIPGLAPQY

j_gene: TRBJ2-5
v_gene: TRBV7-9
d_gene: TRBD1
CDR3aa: ASSSPSTGNEKTQY

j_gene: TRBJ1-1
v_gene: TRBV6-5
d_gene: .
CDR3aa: ASSYGTPTEAF

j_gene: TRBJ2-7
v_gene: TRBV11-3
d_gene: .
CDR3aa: ASSPSLSYEQY

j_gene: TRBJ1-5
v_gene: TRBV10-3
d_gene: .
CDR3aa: AISESSRTPGNQPQH

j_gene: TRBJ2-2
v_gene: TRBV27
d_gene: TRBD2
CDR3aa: ASAGLAGVGTGELF

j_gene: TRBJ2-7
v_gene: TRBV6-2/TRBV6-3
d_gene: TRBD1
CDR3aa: ASSSWDSSYEQY

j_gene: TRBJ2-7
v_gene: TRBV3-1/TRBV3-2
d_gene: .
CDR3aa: ASSQGSYSSQYEQY

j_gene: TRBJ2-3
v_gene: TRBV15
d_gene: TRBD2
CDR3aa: ASGREEDTQY

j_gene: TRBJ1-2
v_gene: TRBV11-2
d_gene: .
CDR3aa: ASSFQGARGYT

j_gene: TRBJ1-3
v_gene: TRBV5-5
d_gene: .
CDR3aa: ASSSATVLSGNTIY

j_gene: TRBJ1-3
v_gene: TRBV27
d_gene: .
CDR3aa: ASGPRDSGNTIY

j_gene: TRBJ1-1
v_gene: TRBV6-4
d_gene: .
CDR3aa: ASSDRGGEAF

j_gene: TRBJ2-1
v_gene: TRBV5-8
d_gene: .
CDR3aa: ASSLEESSYNEQF

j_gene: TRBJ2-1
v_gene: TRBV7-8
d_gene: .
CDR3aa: ASSHLTYNEQF

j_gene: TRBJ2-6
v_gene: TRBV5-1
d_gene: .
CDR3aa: ASSLMDSSGANVLT

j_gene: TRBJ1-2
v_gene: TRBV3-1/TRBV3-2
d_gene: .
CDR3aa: ASSPTGAVNGYT

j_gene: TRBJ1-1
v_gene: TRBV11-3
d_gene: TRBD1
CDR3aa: ASSAPTGGPGGAF

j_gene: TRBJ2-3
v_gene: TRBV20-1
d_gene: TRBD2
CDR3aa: SASSGGGLALITQY

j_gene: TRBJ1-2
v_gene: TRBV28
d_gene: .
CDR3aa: ASLSSGRWGYT

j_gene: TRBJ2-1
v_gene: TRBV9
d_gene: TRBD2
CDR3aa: ASAGGFGYNEQF

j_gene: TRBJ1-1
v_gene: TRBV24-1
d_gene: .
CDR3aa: ATSDLIQNTEAF

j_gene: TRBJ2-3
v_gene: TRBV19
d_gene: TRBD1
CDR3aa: ASSSGQGVGDTQY

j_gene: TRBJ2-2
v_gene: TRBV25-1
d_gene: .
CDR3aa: ASSERWGLTGELF

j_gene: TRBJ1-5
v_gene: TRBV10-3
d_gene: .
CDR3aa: AISPDGGGNQPQH

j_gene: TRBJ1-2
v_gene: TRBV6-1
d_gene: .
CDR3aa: ASSEAGARRGYT

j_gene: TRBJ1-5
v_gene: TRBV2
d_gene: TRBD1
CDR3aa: ASSGQGNQPQH

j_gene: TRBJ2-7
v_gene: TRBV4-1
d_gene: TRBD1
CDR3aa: ASSSDRGYEQY

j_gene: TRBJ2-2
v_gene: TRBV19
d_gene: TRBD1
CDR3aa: ASSTWTGPGELF

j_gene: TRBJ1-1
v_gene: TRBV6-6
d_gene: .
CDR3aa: ASSYSGVNTEAF

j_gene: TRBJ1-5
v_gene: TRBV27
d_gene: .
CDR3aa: AIGVGQPQH

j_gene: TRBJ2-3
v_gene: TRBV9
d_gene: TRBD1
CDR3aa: ASSVGGGQYSDTQY

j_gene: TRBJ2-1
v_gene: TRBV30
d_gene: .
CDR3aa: AWGPMGRQYNEQF

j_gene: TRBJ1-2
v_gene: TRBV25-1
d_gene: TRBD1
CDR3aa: ASSENQGQRGLYGYT

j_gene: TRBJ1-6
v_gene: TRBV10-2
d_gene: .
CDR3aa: ASSDRDIVFSPLH